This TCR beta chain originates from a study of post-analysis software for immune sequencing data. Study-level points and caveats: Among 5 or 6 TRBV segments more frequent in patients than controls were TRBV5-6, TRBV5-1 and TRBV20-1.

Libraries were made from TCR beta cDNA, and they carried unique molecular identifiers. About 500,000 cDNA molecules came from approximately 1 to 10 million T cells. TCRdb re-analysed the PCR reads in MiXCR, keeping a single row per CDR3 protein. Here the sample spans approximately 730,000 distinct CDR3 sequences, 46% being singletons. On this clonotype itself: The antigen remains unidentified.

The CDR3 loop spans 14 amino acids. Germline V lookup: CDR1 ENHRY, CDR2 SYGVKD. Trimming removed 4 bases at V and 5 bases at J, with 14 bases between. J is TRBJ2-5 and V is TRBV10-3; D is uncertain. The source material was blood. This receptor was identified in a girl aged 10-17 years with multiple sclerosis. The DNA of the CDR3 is TGTGCCATCAGTGGGACGGCCGGTGGGGAGACCCAGTACTTC. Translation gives CAISGTAGGETQYF.